This T cell receptor beta chain derives from a study of blood T cell repertoires in COVID-19. V lost 7 bases and J 5 bases, leaving 10 bases between the germline ends. The CDR3 consists of 12 residues. TCRdb's copy holds only in-frame clones and misses some; the assay was immunoSEQ multiplex PCR. Seen here are fewer than 250,000 clones, 65% to 85% observed once, and the top ten hold less than 3.5%. This clone was detected only once. The clonotype comes from a woman in her 30s who had been exposed to COVID-19. Sequencing input: PBMCs or T cells enriched from blood (not recorded which). V is TRBV12-3 or TRBV12-4 and J is TRBJ2-3; D gene ambiguous. The CDR3 coding sequence is TGTGCCAGCACCCCGTCCGTAGATACGCAGTATTTT. This sequence encodes CASTPSVDTQYF.